This T cell receptor beta chain was profiled in a study of T cell responses to AZD1222 COVID-19 vaccine (dated by TCRdb to the early 2020s). Context from the whole study: TCR sequencing covered about 230 trial participants: 200 to 220 given two doses of AZD1222 and 26 given two doses of MenACWY control vaccine. Trial participants were enrolled by age into 18-55, 56-69 and 70-plus year subgroups, with around 150, 28 and 57 TCR-sequenced participants respectively.

Study-wide conclusions, independent of this receptor: Epitopes outside the regions mutated in the B.1.351 and B.1.1.7 variants were reportedly recognized by nearly half of the unique spike-specific TCRs. Spike-specific TCR breadth and depth rose significantly after two AZD1222 doses compared with day 0 and with MenACWY recipients. The 56-69-year group was small, and its depth increase did not reach significance, likely because of low power. Because no day 14 peak-response samples were available, repertoires were characterized only after the peak T cell response. Most participants were white British and females outnumbered males, and the authors suggested that clonal diversity may have been underestimated. Conclusions about previously exposed vaccinees are limited because only a handful of AZD1222 recipients were SARS-CoV-2 seropositive at baseline. The vaccine-associated CD4 TCRs covered the entire spike protein, and the dominant responses fell in regions 160-218 and 743-854.

Explained via the paper, the time point label denotes: about 28 days (+/-7) after the second vaccine dose. AZD1222 recipients with second doses at about 4 weeks or about 12 weeks were pooled, because spike-specific TCR depth and breadth did not differ between schedules. Vaccinee samples came from UK trials COV001 and COV002, including a single-blind randomized controlled phase 2/3 trial of AZD1222 (ChAdOx1 nCoV-19) in healthy adults. For TCRbeta chain sequencing, PBMC samples were collected from trial participants at day 0 and at day 28 after the second dose. For CDR1 and CDR2, the germline V gene lists SGHRS and YFSETQ. Relative to germline, V is 0 bases shorter and J is 0 bases shorter, with 10 bases between their ends. The CDR3 measures 16 amino acids from cysteine to phenylalanine. Only CDR3 DNA is held: 48 bases, read in frame from base 1. The CDR3 regions of human TCRbeta chains were analyzed by immunosequencing. The paper's processing steps were these. TCRs in the repertoires were compared against a reference library of SARS-CoV-2-specific TCRs that had been generated with the MIRA antigen-specificity platform. Breadth meant the fraction of unique TCRs that were SARS-CoV-2-associated, whereas depth meant the fraction of total T cells that were SARS-CoV-2-associated. Using the MIRA data, every spike-specific TCR was mapped to the spike region that the TCR reacted to and assigned to either a CD4 or a CD8 class. Log10-transformed breadth and depth values were compared by one-way ANOVA with Sidak's multiple comparisons tests. The clones in this table, taken by TCRdb from immuneACCESS, are in-frame only. Not every clone is retained; where verified, under half of the shortfall comes from an unresolved V gene, and the cause of the rest is unknown. V, J and clone size are taken as reported in that table, and D and trimming were inferred from the DNA itself. The sample table lists more than 60,000 clones, 83% of them with a count of one. The ten largest clonotypes hold 1.3% of the sample.

In the case of this clone: This clone's antigen is unknown. Base qualities are not recorded, but no much larger clone differs from it by a single base.

The rearrangement combines TRBV5-1 with TRBJ2-1; D gene: possibly TRBD2, on 6 matching bases. The clonotype was recovered from an adult who received the AZD1222 COVID-19 vaccine. Sequencing used peripheral blood, obtained 28 days after the second AZD1222 dose. The CDR3 loop reads CASSLEAGNSYNEQFF. The sequence in DNA is TGCGCCAGCAGCTTGGAGGCGGGAAACTCCTACAATGAGCAGTTCTTC. Where the CDR3 stops, the reference TRBV5-1 and TRBJ2-1 genes take over; the full variable domain is KAGVTQTPRYLIKTRGQQVTLSCSPISGHRSVSWYQQTPGQGLQFLFEYFSETQRNKGNFPGRFSGRQFSNSRSEMNVSTLELGDSALYLCASSLEAGNSYNEQFFGPGTRLTVL.